What follows are 28 T cell receptor beta chains derived from one specimen sequenced in a study of cytomegalovirus exposure and HLA in healthy donors. Vbeta (60) and Jbeta (13) primers were used in the PCR. Clones were sequenced by immunoSEQ multiplex PCR, and TCRdb holds only the in-frame ones, with some missing. The repertoire holds fewer than 150,000 clones, with approximately 80% as singletons. The sequenced material came from PBMCs. Every receptor here comes from a male donor in good health and CMV-seronegative.

V is TRBV6-5 and J is TRBJ1-2; tentatively, D is TRBD1 (5 bases). The germline CDR1 and CDR2 sequences are MNHEY and SVGAGI. With 10 bases removed from V and 7 bases from J, the gap between germline ends came to 19 bases. This CDR3 region has 13 residues. CDR3 residues: CAIRGSLGGGYTF. The CDR3 DNA reads as TGTGCCATCCGCGGGAGCCTGGGGGGTGGCTACACCTTC.

The chain links TRBV5-1 to TRBJ2-3, with TRBD2 identical over 8 bases. The CDR3 length is 15 residues. Germline CDR1 and CDR2: SGHRS and YFSETQ. V was pared by 7 bases and J by 3 bases, with 10 bases of the junction left unmatched. In DNA, the CDR3 is TGCGCCAGCCAGCAGCGGGGGCAAGGTACAGATACGCAGTATTTT. Its protein product is CASQQRGQGTDTQYF.

In this sample, this clone turned up a few times. The chain joins TRBV5-8 to TRBJ2-3, with 8 positions matching TRBD2. CDR3 size: 14 residues. The J segment lost 5 bases and the V segment lost 2 bases, leaving 4 bases of the junction unmatched. Germline V lookup: CDR1 SGHTS, CDR2 YDEGEE. The CDR3: CASSFSGVVDTQYF. The CDR3 DNA sequence: TGTGCCAGCAGCTTTAGCGGGGTAGTAGATACGCAGTATTTT. Based on the CDR3 plus reference TRBV5-8 and TRBJ2-3, the full variable domain is EAGVTQSPTHLIKTRGQQATLRCSPISGHTSVYWYQQALGLGLQFLLWYDEGEERNRGNFPPRFSGRQFPNYSSELNVNALELEDSALYLCASSFSGVVDTQYFGPGTRLTVL.

The rearrangement joins TRBV6-1 to TRBJ1-2; 10 positions agree with TRBD1. CDR1 is MNHNS and CDR2 is SASEGT in the germline V gene. Losses at the gene ends were 2 bases for V and 6 bases for J; bases not matched to a gene: 3. The CDR3 covers 14 residues. In DNA form, the CDR3 reads TGTGCCAGCAGTGAACTTGACAGGGGGCATGGCTACACCTTC. Its translation: CASSELDRGHGYTF.

The rearrangement links TRBV28 to TRBJ2-7; TRBD2 might be the D (6 bases). In germline, CDR1 is MDHEN, CDR2 SYDVKM. Trimming took 4 bases from V and 0 from J, leaving 19 bases between them. This CDR3 region has 17 residues. For the CDR3, the DNA is TGTGCCAGCAGTTACCCGTCCAGACTAGAGAGCTCCTACGAGCAGTACTTC. Amino acid sequence: CASSYPSRLESSYEQYF.

This chain links TRBV6-5 with TRBJ1-1, with a weak D call TRBD1 (5 bases). This CDR3 has 14 residues. V shed 2 bases and J shed 4 bases, with 11 bases lying between them. Per the germline V gene, CDR1 is MNHEY and CDR2 is SVGAGI. The CDR3 spells CASSYGRGTTEAFF. CDR3 DNA: TGTGCCAGCAGTTACGGGAGGGGAACCACTGAAGCTTTCTTT.

This sequence joins TRBV6-4 and TRBJ2-7; a weak D match, TRBD1 (5 bases). V dropped 7 bases and J dropped 0 bases, with 19 bases sitting between them. This CDR3 region has 16 residues. Germline V CDR1 and CDR2: MRHNA, SNTAGT. CDR3 residues: CASNEPRQSSSYEQYF. The CDR3 bases are TGTGCCAGCAACGAGCCCAGACAGTCGAGCTCCTACGAGCAGTACTTC.

This CDR3 reads CASSSKRGRIGETQYF. CDR3 DNA sequence: TGTGCCAGCAGCTCTAAGCGGGGACGAATTGGAGAGACCCAGTACTTC. The rearrangement uses TRBV7-2 and TRBJ2-5; 7 positions agree with TRBD2. V lost 4 bases and J lost 4; bases outside the gene matches: 12. The CDR3 runs 16 residues. From germline, CDR1 is SGHTA and CDR2 FQGNSA.

This clone has a handful of counts. This chain links TRBV4-3 with TRBJ2-3; D gene ambiguous. The CDR3 runs 17 residues. Trimming removed 4 bases from V and 2 bases from J, with 19 bases in between. The germline V gene has CDR1 LGHNA and CDR2 YSLEER. This CDR3 reads CASSPQVLGRVTDTQYF. The DNA for the CDR3 is TGCGCCAGCAGCCCCCAAGTTTTAGGCCGGGTCACAGATACGCAGTATTTT.

The chain has TRBV7-9 and TRBJ2-5; tentatively, D is TRBD1 (5 bases). Trimming stripped 2 bases from V and 6 bases from J, with 13 bases between. This CDR3 has 14 residues. Per germline, CDR1 SEHNR and CDR2 FQNEAQ (reference sequence). The CDR3 reads CASSLTGPAKTQYF. CDR3 bases: TGTGCCAGCAGCTTAACAGGTCCGGCGAAGACCCAGTACTTC.

CDR3 bases: TGTGCCAGCAGCTCCGGACCTCGGGAGGGGAGGTGGACTGAAGCTTTCTTT. It yields the protein CASSSGPREGRWTEAFF. The rearrangement uses TRBV5-6 and TRBJ1-1; tentatively, D is TRBD1 (5 bases). This CDR3 region has 17 residues. CDR1 and CDR2 from the germline V gene are SGHDT and YYEEEE. Trimming pared 3 bases from V and 5 bases from J, leaving 23 bases between.

This chain joins TRBV28 and TRBJ1-4; maybe TRBD1 (5 bases). Per germline, CDR1 MDHEN and CDR2 SYDVKM. The CDR3 is made up of 17 amino acids. Deletions cut 6 bases from V and 5 bases from J, with 22 bases between. CDR3 sequence: CASRPGVVTGGNEKLFF. The CDR3 nucleotides read TGTGCCAGCAGACCGGGTGTAGTGACCGGGGGGAATGAAAAACTGTTTTTT.

The gene calls are TRBV7-8 and TRBJ2-3; 7 bases align to TRBD1. CDR3 size: 14 residues. CDR1 and CDR2 (germline): SGHVS, FQNEAQ. J lost 7 bases, V lost 5 bases, and 9 bases had no gene match. CDR3 sequence reads: CASSDRVERNTQYF. The CDR3 bases are TGTGCCAGCAGCGACAGGGTGGAGAGGAATACGCAGTATTTT.

This clone appeared once. The genes are TRBV5-8 and TRBJ2-1; D perhaps matches TRBD1 (5 bases). Germline CDR1 and CDR2: SGHTS and YDEGEE. The CDR3 sequence is 13 residues long. Trimming cost V 1 base and J 9 bases, with 11 bases left between them. Written as DNA, the CDR3 is TGTGCCAGCAGCTTGTTGCAGGGCAGTGAGCAGTTCTTC. Amino acid sequence: CASSLLQGSEQFF.

This rearrangement joins TRBV19 to TRBJ1-3, with 8 nucleotides matching TRBD1. Germline CDR1 LNHDA, CDR2 SQIVND (reference sequence). This CDR3 has 16 residues. With 0 bases clipped from V and 4 bases from J, the junction kept 5 bases outside the gene matches. The CDR3 bases are TGTGCCAGTAGTATAGAGGGACAGGCGCCGGGAAACACCATATATTTT. Translated, it gives CASSIEGQAPGNTIYF.

The chain couples TRBV5-5 to TRBJ1-2; no definite D call. Germline assignment: CDR1 SGHKS and CDR2 YYEKEE (reference sequence). The V end was cut by 2 bases, the J end by 6 bases, with 17 bases between. This CDR3 comprises 15 residues. The CDR3 nucleotides are TGTGCCAGCAGCTTAATAAGCGTTGGGGAGAATGGCTACACCTTC. Translation gives CASSLISVGENGYTF.

The chain combines TRBV5-4 with TRBJ2-1; 7 nucleotides line up with TRBD2. Germline V gene sequence: CDR1 SGHNT, CDR2 YYREEE (reference sequence). The CDR3 has 17 amino acids. V was clipped by 3 bases and J by 7 bases; unmatched bases: 16. This chain's CDR3 is CASSSAPTGGFTNEQFF. The CDR3, as DNA: TGTGCCAGCAGCTCCGCCCCTACGGGGGGATTTACGAATGAGCAGTTCTTC. Based on the CDR3 plus reference TRBV5-4 and TRBJ2-1, the full variable domain is ETGVTQSPTHLIKTRGQQVTLRCSSQSGHNTVSWYQQALGQGPQFIFQYYREEENGRGNFPPRFSGLQFPNYSSELNVNALELDDSALYLCASSSAPTGGFTNEQFFGPGTRLTVL.

This clone was detected only once. This chain connects TRBV2 to TRBJ2-6, with D uncertain. CDR1 and CDR2 (germline): SNHLY, FYNNEI. V lost 3 bases to trimming and J lost 0 bases, with 6 bases between them. CDR3 length equals 15 residues. CDR3 loop: CASSDLYSGANVLTF. The CDR3 DNA reads TGTGCCAGCAGTGATCTCTACTCTGGGGCCAACGTCCTGACTTTC.

The chain is built from TRBV18 and TRBJ1-6; D is undetermined. The V end was cut by 2 bases, the J end by 6 bases, with 8 bases between. Germline V gene lookup returns CDR1 KGHSH and CDR2 LQKENI. This CDR3 has 14 residues. The CDR3 region is CASSPGLGNSPLHF. The CDR3 DNA is TGTGCCAGCTCACCAGGGCTTGGTAATTCACCCCTCCACTTT.

The chain carries TRBV4-1 and TRBJ2-1, with TRBD2 matching over 9 bases. The CDR3 totals 16 residues. Germline-derived CDR1 and CDR2 are MGHRA and YSYEKL. Trimming cost V 4 bases and J 1 base; bases outside gene matches: 5. The CDR3 here is CASSPVAGVSYNEQFF. In DNA, the CDR3 is TGCGCCAGCAGCCCAGTAGCGGGGGTTTCCTACAATGAGCAGTTCTTC.

The J gene is TRBJ2-5, the V gene TRBV25-1; D gene uncertain. Matching the DNA end better, TRBJ2-7 makes the J call doubtful. The CDR3 runs to 13 residues. Germline CDR1 reads MGHDK; CDR2 reads SYGVNS. CDR3 nucleotide sequence: TGTGCCAGCACTCGAGACATACCCTACGAGCAGTACTTC. As protein: CASTRDIPYEQYF.

The genes are TRBV21-1 and TRBJ2-1; the DNA was not compared with TRBD2, the D call given in the table. TRBV21-1 counts as a pseudogene. The CDR3 totals 14 residues. As DNA, the CDR3 is TGTGCCAGCAGCCCGGGAGGAGTTTTTGATGAGCAGTTCTTC. Translated, it gives CASSPGGVFDEQFF.

J is TRBJ1-1 and V is TRBV2; D is uncertain. CDR1 is SNHLY and CDR2 is FYNNEI in the germline V gene. The length of the CDR3 is 11 residues. V gave up 5 bases and J gave up 1 base, with 2 bases separating them. The CDR3 DNA reads as TGTGCCAGCAGTCAGAACACTGAAGCTTTCTTT. It codes for CASSQNTEAFF.

The CDR3 DNA is TGTGCCAGTAGTATCTCTCTTAACACTGAAGCTTTCTTT. It specifies CASSISLNTEAFF. The chain carries TRBV19 and TRBJ1-1, with D hard to call. Trimming shortened V by 3 bases and J by 2 bases, and 7 bases separated the two germline ends. The CDR3 is 13 residues long. Germline loops: CDR1 LNHDA, CDR2 SQIVND (reference sequence).

This clone was seen a single time. The chain has TRBV7-9 and TRBJ1-1; D gene unclear. There are 14 residues in the CDR3. Trimming left V 2 bases short and J 10 bases short, with 17 bases between. Germline assignment: CDR1 SEHNR and CDR2 FQNEAQ (reference sequence). This chain's CDR3 is CASSLMVQTVGAFF. As DNA, the CDR3 is TGTGCCAGCAGCTTAATGGTCCAGACTGTGGGAGCTTTCTTT.

This chain connects TRBV5-6 to TRBJ2-2, with 12 bases lining up with TRBD2. CDR1 is SGHDT and CDR2 is YYEEEE in the germline V gene. Trimming took 4 bases from V and 5 from J; bases not matched to a gene: 6. The CDR3 is made up of 16 amino acids. The CDR3 is CASSLLAGGHTGELFF. CDR3 in DNA: TGTGCCAGCAGCCTTCTAGCGGGGGGGCATACCGGGGAGCTGTTTTTT.

The chain combines TRBV9 with TRBJ1-5, with TRBD1 identical over 7 bases. The CDR3 totals 15 residues. V dropped 0 bases and J dropped 2; count of bases not matched to a gene: 2. Germline CDR1 is SGDLS and CDR2 is YYNGEE. The CDR3 reads CASSVDGQGNQPQHF. In DNA, the CDR3 is TGTGCCAGCAGCGTAGACGGACAGGGCAATCAGCCCCAGCATTTT.

The chain is built from TRBV11-2 and TRBJ1-2; D gene ambiguous. Germline V CDR1 and CDR2: SGHAT, FQNNGV. V was trimmed by 5 bases and J by 4 bases, leaving 11 bases between them. The CDR3 has 13 residues. The CDR3 DNA sequence: TGTGCCAGCAGCGAACGGTCTTCCTATGGCTACACCTTC. Translated, it gives CASSERSSYGYTF. Combining the CDR3 with reference TRBV11-2 and TRBJ1-2 gives the whole variable domain EAGVAQSPRYKIIEKRQSVAFWCNPISGHATLYWYQQILGQGPKLLIQFQNNGVVDDSQLPKDRFSAERLKGVDSTLKIQPAKLEDSAVYLCASSERSSYGYTFGSGTRLTVV.